The 5 T cell receptor gamma chains given below trace back to one sample, sequenced in a study of gamma-delta chains in newborns, infants, children. TCRdb made new clone calls on the reads using CATT. This repertoire includes under 25 gamma-chain clones. The sequencing here drew on blood, taken at baseline. All receptors derive from a child who was a newborn, infant or young child, either healthy, febrile or measles-vaccinated (not recorded which). This table probably holds off-target reads from a library built for another chain.

A V gene of TRGV9 was called, but no J gene was assigned. Germline V gene sequence: CDR1 GITISATS, CDR2 ISYDGTV (reference sequence). The CDR3 is made up of 14 amino acids. The CDR3 DNA sequence: TGTGCCTGTGACACGGGGGGATTGGGTAAACAACTCTTCTTT. Protein product: CACDTGGLGKQLFF.

Called V gene: TRGV9; the J gene was not called. Germline CDR1 GITISATS, CDR2 ISYDGTV (reference sequence). The CDR3 consists of 16 residues. CDR3 residues: CACDAVLRGTTAQLFF. For the CDR3, the DNA is TGTGCCTGTGACGCAGTACTTAGGGGGACAACAGCACAACTCTTCTTT.

The J gene went uncalled, whereas the V gene is TRGV9. Germline V gene lookup returns CDR1 GITISATS and CDR2 ISYDGTV (reference sequence). The CDR3 is made up of 14 amino acids. The CDR3 protein is CACDVLGDTAQLFF. For the CDR3, the DNA is TGTGCCTGTGACGTACTGGGGGATACAGCACAACTCTTCTTT.

This chain connects TRGV2 to TRGJ1 or TRGJ2. This CDR3 comprises 12 residues. V gave up 0 bases and J gave up 10 bases; unmatched junction bases: 6. Germline assignment: CDR1 EGSNGY and CDR2 YDSYNSKV. The CDR3 DNA reads as TGTGCCACCTGGGACGGGCCCCCGAAGAAACTCTTT. This encodes CATWDGPPKKLF.

The chain has TRGV5 and TRGJ1 or TRGJ2. The CDR3 is made up of 13 amino acids. V lost 0 bases and J lost 4; bases outside the gene matches: 3. The germline V gene has CDR1 VINAFY and CDR2 YDVSNSKD. CDR3 region: CATWDRPYYKKLF. DNA of the CDR3: TGTGCCACCTGGGACAGGCCCTATTATAAGAAACTCTTT.